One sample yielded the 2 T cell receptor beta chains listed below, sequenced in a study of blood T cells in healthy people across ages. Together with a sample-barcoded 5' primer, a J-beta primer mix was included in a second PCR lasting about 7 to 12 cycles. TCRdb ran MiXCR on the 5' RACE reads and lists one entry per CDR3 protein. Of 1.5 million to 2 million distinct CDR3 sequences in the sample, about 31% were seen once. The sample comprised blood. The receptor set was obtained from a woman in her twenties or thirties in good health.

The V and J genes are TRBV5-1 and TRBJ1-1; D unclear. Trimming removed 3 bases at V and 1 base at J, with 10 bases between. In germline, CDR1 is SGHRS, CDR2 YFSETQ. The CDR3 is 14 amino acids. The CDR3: CASSYGRKNTEAFF. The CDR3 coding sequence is TGCGCCAGCAGCTACGGACGGAAGAACACTGAAGCTTTCTTT.

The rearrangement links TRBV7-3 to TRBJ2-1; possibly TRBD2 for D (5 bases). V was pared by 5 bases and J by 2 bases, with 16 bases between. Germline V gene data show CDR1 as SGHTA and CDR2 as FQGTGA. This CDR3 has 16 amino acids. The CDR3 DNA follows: TGTGCCAGCAGCCGAAACCCGGGGTCAACCTACAATGAGCAGTTCTTC. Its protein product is CASSRNPGSTYNEQFF.